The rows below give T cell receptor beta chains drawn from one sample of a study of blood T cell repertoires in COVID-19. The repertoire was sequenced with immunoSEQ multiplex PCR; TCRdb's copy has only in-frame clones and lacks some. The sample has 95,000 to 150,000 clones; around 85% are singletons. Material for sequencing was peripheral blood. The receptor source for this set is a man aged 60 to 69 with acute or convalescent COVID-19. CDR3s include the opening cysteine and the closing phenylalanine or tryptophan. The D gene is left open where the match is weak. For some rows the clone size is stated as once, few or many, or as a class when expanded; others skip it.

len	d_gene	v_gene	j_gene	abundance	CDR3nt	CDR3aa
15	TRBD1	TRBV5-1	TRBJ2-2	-	TGCGCCAGCAGCTTCAGGACAGGGGGCACCGGGGAGCTGTTTTTT	CASSFRTGGTGELFF
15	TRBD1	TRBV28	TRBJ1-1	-	TGTGCCAGCAGCGTGCCGGGACAGGGGTACACTGAAGCTTTCTTT	CASSVPGQGYTEAFF
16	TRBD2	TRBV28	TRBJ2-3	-	TGTGCCAGCAGTTTGATACTAGCGGGGGGTAAGGATACGCAGTATTTT	CASSLILAGGKDTQYF
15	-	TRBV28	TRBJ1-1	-	TGTGCCAGCAGTCCGCTACAGGGTGGGAACACTGAAGCTTTCTTT	CASSPLQGGNTEAFF
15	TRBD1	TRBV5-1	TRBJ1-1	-	TGCGCCAGCAGCTTGGGGGGACAGGGCAGCACTGAAGCTTTCTTT	CASSLGGQGSTEAFF
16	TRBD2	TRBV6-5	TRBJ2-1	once	TGTGCCAGCAGTTCCTACAGGGGTTCCGGGACTAGCTCGCAGTTCTTC	CASSSYRGSGTSSQFF
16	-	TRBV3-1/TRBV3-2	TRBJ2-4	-	TGTGCCAGCAGCCCCTCCTCACAGGGAGAAAAAAACATTCAGTACTTC	CASSPSSQGEKNIQYF
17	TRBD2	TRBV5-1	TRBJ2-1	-	TGCGCCAGCAGCCCGGGACTAGCGCCTACCAGAATCGATGAGCAGTTCTTC	CASSPGLAPTRIDEQFF
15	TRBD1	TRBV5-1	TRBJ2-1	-	TGCGCCAGCAGCTTGGCCGCAGGGGGCTACAATGAGCAGTTCTTC	CASSLAAGGYNEQFF
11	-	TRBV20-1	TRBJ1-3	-	TGCAGTGCTCCTACTGGAAACACCATATATTTT	CSAPTGNTIYF
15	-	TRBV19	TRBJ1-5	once	TGTGCCAGTAGTATAGCGAGGGACGGAGGGAGGCCCCAGCATTTT	CASSIARDGGRPQHF
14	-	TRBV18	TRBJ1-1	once	TGTGCCAGCTCACTACAGGAGTGGAGCACTGAAGCTTTCTTT	CASSLQEWSTEAFF
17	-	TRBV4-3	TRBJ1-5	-	TGCGCCAGCAGCCAAGATTACCTGCCCCGGGAGAAACAGCCCCAGCATTTT	CASSQDYLPREKQPQHF
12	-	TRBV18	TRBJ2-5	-	TGTGCCAGCTCAACGGGGGAAGAGACCCAGTACTTC	CASSTGEETQYF
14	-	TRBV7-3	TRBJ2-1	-	TGTGCCAGCAGCTTAAGCGAGGGCCCTCATGAGCAGTTCTTC	CASSLSEGPHEQFF
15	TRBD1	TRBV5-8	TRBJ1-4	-	TGTGCCAGCAGCACGGGGACAGGGAGAAATGAAAAACTGTTTTTT	CASSTGTGRNEKLFF
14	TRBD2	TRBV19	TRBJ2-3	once	TGTGCCAGTAGTATCGGGACTAACACAGATACGCAGTATTTT	CASSIGTNTDTQYF
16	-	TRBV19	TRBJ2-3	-	TGTGCCAGTAGTACTCAGGGGCAATTCAGCACAGATACGCAGTATTTT	CASSTQGQFSTDTQYF
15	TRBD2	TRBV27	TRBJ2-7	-	TGTGCCAGCAGTTTGAGTCTAGCGGGCCGCTACGAGCAGTACTTC	CASSLSLAGRYEQYF
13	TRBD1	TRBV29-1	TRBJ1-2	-	TGCAGCGTTGAGGGACAGGGCCAATCTGGCTACACCTTC	CSVEGQGQSGYTF
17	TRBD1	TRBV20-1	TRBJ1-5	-	TGCAGTGCTAGTATAGGGGAGGCGGGACAGGGTAATCAGCCCCAGCATTTT	CSASIGEAGQGNQPQHF
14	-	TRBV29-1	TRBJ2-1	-	TGCAGCGTGCGTCACAGCGGAGTCCCGCTTGAGCAGTTCTTC	CSVRHSGVPLEQFF
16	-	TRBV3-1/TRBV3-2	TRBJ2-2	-	TGTGCCAGCAGCCAAGAAAGTGACGTCGGGACCGGGGAGCTGTTTTTT	CASSQESDVGTGELFF
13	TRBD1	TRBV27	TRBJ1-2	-	TGTGCCAGCAGCCCGCAGGGGGTGGCTGGCTACACCTTC	CASSPQGVAGYTF